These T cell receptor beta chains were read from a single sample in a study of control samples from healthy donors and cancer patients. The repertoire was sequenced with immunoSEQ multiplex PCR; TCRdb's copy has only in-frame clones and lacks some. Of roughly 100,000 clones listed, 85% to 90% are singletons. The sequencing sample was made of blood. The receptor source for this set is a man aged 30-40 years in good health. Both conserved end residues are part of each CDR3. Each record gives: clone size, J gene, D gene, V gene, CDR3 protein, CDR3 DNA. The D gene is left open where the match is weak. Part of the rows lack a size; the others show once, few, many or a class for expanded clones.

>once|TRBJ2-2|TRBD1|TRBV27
CASSPHRGQNTGELFF
TGTGCCAGCAGTCCTCACAGGGGGCAGAACACCGGGGAGCTGTTTTTT
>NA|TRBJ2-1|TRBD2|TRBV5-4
CASSPGLAGGDYNEQFF
TGTGCCAGCAGCCCGGGACTAGCGGGAGGAGACTACAATGAGCAGTTCTTC
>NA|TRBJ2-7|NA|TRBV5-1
CASSRDVSYEQYF
TGCGCCAGCAGCCGGGACGTGTCCTACGAGCAGTACTTC
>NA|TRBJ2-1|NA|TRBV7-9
CASSLSMLPRNEQFF
TGTGCCAGCAGCTTGAGTATGCTTCCAAGGAATGAGCAGTTCTTC
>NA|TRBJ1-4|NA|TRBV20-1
CGGSTNEKLFF
TGCGGGGGTTCGACTAATGAAAAACTGTTTTTT
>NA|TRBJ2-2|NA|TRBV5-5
CASSYFLAGELFF
TGTGCCAGCAGCTATTTTCTCGCCGGGGAGCTGTTTTTT
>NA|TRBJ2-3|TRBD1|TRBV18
CASSPGQGGLGDTQYF
TGTGCCAGCTCACCGGGACAGGGTGGTTTAGGAGATACGCAGTATTTT
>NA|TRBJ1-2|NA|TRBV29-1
CSVEVSNYGYTF
TGCAGCGTTGAGGTTTCTAACTATGGCTACACCTTC
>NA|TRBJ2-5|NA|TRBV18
CASSDASYHATQYF
TGTGCCAGCTCGGACGCCAGCTATCATGCGACCCAGTACTTC
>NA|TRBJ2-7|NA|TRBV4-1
CASSQDHQAQYF
TGCGCCAGCAGCCAAGATCATCAGGCGCAGTACTTC
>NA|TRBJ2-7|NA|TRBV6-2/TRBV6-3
CASSHRAEQYF
TGTGCCAGCAGCCACAGGGCCGAGCAGTACTTC
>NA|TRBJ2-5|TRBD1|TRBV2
CAGRDRGLWYQETQYF
TGTGCCGGAAGGGACAGGGGATTGTGGTACCAAGAGACCCAGTACTTC
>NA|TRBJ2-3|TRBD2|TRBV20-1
CSASIPLAGRDTQYF
TGCAGTGCTAGTATTCCCCTAGCGGGCAGAGATACGCAGTATTTT
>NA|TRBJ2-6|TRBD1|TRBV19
CASSRQGSGANVLTF
TGTGCCAGTAGCAGACAGGGTTCCGGGGCCAACGTCCTGACTTTC
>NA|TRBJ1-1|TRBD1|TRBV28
CASSLGTGGTEAFF
TGTGCCAGCAGTCTAGGGACAGGGGGCACTGAAGCTTTCTTT
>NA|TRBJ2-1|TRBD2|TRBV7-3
CASSSAGGVDEQFF
TGTGCCAGCAGTTCAGCGGGAGGAGTCGATGAGCAGTTCTTC
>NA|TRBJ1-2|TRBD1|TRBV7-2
CASSFRGQGGNYGYTF
TGTGCCAGCAGCTTTAGAGGCCAGGGGGGTAACTATGGCTACACCTTC
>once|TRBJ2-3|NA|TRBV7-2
CASSLGLEPSTDTQYF
TGTGCCAGCAGCTTAGGCCTAGAACCAAGCACAGATACGCAGTATTTT
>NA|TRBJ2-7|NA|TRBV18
CASSPLGGAGQSAYEQYF
TGTGCCAGCTCACCGCTCGGTGGGGCGGGACAATCGGCCTACGAGCAGTACTTC
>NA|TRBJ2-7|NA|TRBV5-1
CASSPSSGVTYEQYF
TGCGCCAGCAGCCCCTCCTCCGGCGTCACCTACGAGCAGTACTTC
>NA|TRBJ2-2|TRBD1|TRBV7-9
CASSLIYGTGDTGELFF
TGTGCCAGCAGCTTAATCTACGGGACAGGGGACACCGGGGAGCTGTTTTTT
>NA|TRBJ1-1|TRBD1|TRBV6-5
CASSYWTGTSGAFF
TGTGCCAGCAGTTATTGGACAGGTACCAGTGGAGCTTTCTTT
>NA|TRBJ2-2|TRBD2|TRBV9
CASSVAGSGSIGGELFF
TGTGCCAGCAGCGTAGCTGGTAGCGGGAGTATTGGCGGGGAGCTGTTTTTT
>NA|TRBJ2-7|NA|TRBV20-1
CSASGPLPYEQYF
TGCAGTGCTAGTGGTCCACTTCCCTACGAGCAGTACTTC
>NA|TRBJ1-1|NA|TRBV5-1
CASSLSQFMNTEAFF
TGCGCCAGCAGCTTGAGCCAGTTCATGAACACTGAAGCTTTCTTT
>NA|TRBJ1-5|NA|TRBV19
CASSIVRLAGSNQPQHF
TGTGCCAGTAGTATAGTTCGGTTAGCAGGAAGCAATCAGCCCCAGCATTTT
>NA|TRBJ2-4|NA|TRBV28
CASSTPPGDIQYF
TGTGCCAGCAGTACCCCCCCTGGGGACATTCAGTACTTC
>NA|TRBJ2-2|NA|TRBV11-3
CASSTPGRTNTGELFF
TGTGCCAGCAGCACCCCGGGACGGACGAACACCGGGGAGCTGTTTTTT
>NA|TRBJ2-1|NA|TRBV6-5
CASRDSSYNEQFF
TGTGCCAGCCGGGATAGCTCCTACAATGAGCAGTTCTTC
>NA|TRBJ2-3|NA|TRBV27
CASSLSFSPDTQYF
TGTGCCAGCAGTTTATCGTTCAGCCCAGATACGCAGTATTTT
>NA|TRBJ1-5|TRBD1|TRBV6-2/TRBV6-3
CASSYVQGGGWPQHF
TGTGCCAGCAGTTACGTGCAGGGGGGTGGTTGGCCCCAGCATTTT
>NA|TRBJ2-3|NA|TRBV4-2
CASSLDGSGSSTDTQYF
TGTGCCAGCAGCCTTGATGGGAGCGGGTCTAGCACAGATACGCAGTATTTT
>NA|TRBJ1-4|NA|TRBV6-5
CATTGPRSGKLFF
TGTGCCACTACAGGGCCCCGTAGCGGGAAACTGTTTTTT
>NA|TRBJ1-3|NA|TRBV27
CASSLSGISGNTIYF
TGTGCCAGCAGTTTGTCGGGGATCTCTGGAAACACCATATATTTT
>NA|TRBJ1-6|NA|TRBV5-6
CASSRQSIGSPLHF
TGTGCCAGCAGCCGCCAATCAATTGGTTCACCCCTCCACTTT
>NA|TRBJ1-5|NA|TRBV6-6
CASSWADQPQHF
TGTGCCAGCAGCTGGGCGGATCAGCCCCAGCATTTT
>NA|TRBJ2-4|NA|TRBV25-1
CASSEFTGSKNIQYF
TGTGCCAGCAGTGAATTTACAGGCTCCAAAAACATTCAGTACTTC
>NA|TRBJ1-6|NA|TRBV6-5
CASSSRGSPLHF
TGTGCCAGCAGCTCCCGTGGTTCACCCCTCCACTTT
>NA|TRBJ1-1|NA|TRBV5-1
CASSLSGQNTEAFF
TGCGCCAGCAGCTTGTCCGGCCAGAACACTGAAGCTTTCTTT
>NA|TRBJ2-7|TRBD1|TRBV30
CAWYSPGQGAAEQYF
TGTGCCTGGTACTCACCGGGACAGGGGGCTGCCGAGCAGTACTTC
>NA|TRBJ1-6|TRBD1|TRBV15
CATSRIFTGGLNSPLHF
TGTGCCACCAGCAGAATTTTCACAGGGGGCTTAAATTCACCCCTCCACTTT
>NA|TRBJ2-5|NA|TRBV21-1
CASSRPGLAGGSQETQYF
TGTGCCAGCAGCAGGCCGGGACTAGCGGGAGGCTCGCAAGAGACCCAGTACTTC
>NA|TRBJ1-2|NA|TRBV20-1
CSARIGNGYTF
TGCAGTGCTAGGATTGGGAATGGCTACACCTTC
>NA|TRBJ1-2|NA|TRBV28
CASTIWGGPGYGYTF
TGTGCCAGCACTATTTGGGGGGGGCCGGGCTATGGCTACACCTTC
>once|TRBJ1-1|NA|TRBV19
CASSKGAGVSEAFF
TGTGCCAGTAGTAAAGGGGCAGGGGTATCTGAAGCTTTCTTT
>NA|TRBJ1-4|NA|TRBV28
CASSGPASEKLFF
TGTGCCAGCAGTGGCCCGGCTTCTGAAAAACTGTTTTTT